The sequence of this TCR beta chain was determined in a study of T cell responses to AZD1222 COVID-19 vaccine. This table comes from immunoSEQ multiplex PCR, and its TCRdb copy is limited to in-frame clones, with some not included. The sample lists under 200,000 clones, 90% to 95% seen once, with 1.3% in the top ten. Germline values: CDR1 SGHRS, CDR2 YFSETQ. V was pared by 0 bases and J by 8 bases, with 12 bases between. The length of the CDR3 is 14 residues. The input for sequencing was peripheral blood, taken 28 days after the second AZD1222 dose. The clonotype originates from an adult who received the AZD1222 COVID-19 vaccine. The genes are TRBV5-1 and TRBJ2-1, with TRBD2 as a possible D gene (6 bases). CDR3 bases: TGCGCCAGCAGCTTGGCCGGGCCGGGGGATGAGCAGTTCTTC. This sequence encodes CASSLAGPGDEQFF.